This T cell receptor beta chain was captured by sequencing in a study of CD8+CD57+ T cells in acquired aplastic anemia. Background on the study: DNA recovered from sorted CD4+ and CD8+ cells had a mean of about 3 ug. CD4+ cell libraries from healthy donors averaged around 11 million reads. General study points: Patients and controls were found to share 25 to 35 CD8+ CDR3 sequences. Controls did not differ significantly from patients in CD8+ Simpson's diversity.

This CDR3 spans 15 amino acids. CDR1 is KGHDR and CDR2 is SFDVKD in the germline V gene. The V segment lost 3 bases and the J segment 4 bases; nucleotides outside the gene matches: 6. Of note for this clonotype: Antigen: not known.

TCR beta VDJ and CDR3 were profiled, and genomic DNA was the template. One entry per CDR3 protein results from TCRdb running MiXCR on the reads. The repertoire consists of 150,000 to 200,000 distinct CDR3 sequences, with roughly 48% occurring once and the leading ten covering 1.1%. The chain combines TRBV24-1 with TRBJ2-3, with 7 bases fitting TRBD1. The origin of this receptor is a human donor in good health. Sequenced input: sorted CD4+, CD8+, or CD8+CD57+ T cells (not recorded which) from PBMCs. The CDR3 sequence: CATSDGQVISDTQYF. Written as DNA, the CDR3 is TGTGCCACCAGTGATGGACAGGTTATATCAGATACGCAGTATTTT.